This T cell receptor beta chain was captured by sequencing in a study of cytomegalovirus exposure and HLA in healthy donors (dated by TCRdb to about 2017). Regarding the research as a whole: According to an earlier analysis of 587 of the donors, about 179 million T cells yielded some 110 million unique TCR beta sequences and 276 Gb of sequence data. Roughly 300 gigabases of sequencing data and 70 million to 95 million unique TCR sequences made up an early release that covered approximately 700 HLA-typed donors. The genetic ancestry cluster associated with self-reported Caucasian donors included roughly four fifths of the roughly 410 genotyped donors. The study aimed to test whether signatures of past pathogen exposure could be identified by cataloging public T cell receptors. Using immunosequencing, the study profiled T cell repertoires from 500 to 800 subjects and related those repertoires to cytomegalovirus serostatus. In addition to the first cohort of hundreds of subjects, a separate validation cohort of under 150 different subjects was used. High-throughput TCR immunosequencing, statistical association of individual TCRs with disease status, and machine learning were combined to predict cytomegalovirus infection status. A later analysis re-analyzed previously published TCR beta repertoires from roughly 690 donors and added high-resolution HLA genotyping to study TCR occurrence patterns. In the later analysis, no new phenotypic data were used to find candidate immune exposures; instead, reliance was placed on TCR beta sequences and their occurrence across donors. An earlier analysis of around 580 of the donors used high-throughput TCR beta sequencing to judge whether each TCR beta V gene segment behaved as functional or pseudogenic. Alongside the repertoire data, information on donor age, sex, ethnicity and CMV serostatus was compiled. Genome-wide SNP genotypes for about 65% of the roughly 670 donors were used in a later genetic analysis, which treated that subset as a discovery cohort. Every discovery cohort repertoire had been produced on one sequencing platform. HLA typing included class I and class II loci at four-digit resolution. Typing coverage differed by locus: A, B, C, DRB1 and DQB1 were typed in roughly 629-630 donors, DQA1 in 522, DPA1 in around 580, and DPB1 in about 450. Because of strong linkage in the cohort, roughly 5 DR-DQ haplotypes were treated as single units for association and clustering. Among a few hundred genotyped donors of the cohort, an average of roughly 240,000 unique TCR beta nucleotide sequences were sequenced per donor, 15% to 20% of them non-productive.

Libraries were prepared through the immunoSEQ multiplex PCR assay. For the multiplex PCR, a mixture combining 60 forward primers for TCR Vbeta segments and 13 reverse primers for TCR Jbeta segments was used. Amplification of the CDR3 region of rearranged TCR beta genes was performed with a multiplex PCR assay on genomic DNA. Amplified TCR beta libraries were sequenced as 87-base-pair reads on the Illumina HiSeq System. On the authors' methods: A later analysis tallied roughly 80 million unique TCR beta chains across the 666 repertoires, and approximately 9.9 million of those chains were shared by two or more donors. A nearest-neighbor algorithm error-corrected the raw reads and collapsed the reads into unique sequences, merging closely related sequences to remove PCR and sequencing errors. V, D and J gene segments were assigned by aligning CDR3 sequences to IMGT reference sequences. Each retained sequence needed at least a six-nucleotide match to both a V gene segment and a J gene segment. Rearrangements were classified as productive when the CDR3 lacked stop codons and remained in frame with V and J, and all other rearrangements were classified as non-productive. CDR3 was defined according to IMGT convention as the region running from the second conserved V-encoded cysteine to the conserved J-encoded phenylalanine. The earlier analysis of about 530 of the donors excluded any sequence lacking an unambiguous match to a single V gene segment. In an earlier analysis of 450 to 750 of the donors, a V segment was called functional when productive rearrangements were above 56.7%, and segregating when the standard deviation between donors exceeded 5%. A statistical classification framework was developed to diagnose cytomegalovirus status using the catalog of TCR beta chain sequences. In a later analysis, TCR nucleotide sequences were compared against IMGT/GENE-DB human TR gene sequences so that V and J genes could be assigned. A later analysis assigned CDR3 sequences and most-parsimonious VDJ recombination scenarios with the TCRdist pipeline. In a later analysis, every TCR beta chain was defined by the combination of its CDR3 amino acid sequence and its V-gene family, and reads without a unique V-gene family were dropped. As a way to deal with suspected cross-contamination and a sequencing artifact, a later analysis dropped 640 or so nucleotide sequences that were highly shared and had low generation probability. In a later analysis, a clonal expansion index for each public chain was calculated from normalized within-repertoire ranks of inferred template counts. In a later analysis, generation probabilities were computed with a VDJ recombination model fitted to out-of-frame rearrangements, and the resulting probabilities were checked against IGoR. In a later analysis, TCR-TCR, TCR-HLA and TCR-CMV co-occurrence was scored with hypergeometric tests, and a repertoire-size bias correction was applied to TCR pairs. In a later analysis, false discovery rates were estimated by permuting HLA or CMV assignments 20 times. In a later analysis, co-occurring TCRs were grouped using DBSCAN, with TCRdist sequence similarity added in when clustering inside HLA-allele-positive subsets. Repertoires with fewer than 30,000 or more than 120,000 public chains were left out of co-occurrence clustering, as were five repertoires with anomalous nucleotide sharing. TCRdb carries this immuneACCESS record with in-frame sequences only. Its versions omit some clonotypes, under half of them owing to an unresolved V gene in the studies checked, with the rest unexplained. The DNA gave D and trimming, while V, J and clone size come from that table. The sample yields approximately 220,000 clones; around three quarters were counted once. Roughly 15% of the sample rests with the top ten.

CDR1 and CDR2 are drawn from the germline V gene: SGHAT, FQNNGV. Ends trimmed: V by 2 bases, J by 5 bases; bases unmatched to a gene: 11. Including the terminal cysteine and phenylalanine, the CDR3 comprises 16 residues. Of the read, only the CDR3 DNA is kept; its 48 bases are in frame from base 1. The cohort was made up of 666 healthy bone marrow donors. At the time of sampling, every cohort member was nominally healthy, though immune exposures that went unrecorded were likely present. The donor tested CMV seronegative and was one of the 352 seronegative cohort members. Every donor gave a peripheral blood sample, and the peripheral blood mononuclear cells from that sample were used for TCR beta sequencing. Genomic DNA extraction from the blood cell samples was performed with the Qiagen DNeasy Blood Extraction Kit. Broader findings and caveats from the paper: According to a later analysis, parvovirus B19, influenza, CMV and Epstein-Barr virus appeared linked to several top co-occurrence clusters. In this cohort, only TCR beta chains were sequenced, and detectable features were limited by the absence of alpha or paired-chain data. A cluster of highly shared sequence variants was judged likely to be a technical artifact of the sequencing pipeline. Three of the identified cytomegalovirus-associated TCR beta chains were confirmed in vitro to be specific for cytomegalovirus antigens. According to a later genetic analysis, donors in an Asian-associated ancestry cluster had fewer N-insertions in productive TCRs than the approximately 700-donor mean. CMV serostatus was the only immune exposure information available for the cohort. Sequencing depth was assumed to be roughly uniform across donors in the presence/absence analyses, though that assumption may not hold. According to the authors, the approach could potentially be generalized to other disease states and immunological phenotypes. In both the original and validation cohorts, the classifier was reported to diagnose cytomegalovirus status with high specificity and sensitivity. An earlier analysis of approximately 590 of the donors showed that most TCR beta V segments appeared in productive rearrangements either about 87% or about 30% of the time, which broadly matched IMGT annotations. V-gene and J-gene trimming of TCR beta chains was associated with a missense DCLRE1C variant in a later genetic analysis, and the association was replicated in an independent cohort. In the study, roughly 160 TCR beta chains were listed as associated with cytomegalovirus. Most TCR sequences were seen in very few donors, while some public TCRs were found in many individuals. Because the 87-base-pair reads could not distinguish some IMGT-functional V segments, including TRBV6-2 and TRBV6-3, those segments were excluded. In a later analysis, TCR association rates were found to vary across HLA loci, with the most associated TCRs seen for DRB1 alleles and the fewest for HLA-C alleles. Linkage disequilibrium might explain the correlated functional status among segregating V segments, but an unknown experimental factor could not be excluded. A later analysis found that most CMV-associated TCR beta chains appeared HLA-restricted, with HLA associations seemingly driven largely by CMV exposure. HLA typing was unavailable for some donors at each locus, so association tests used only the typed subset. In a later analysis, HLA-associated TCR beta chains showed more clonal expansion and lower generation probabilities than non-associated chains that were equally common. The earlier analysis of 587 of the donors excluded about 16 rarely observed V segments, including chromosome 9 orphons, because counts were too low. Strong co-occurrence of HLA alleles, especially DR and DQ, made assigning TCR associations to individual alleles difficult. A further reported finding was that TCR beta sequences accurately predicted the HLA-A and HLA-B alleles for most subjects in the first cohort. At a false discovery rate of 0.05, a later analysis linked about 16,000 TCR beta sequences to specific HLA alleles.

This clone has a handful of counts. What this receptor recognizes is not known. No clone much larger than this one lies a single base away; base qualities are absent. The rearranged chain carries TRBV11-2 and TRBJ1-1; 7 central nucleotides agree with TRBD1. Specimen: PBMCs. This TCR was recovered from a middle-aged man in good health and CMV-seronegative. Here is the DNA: TGTGCCAGCAGCTTAACGACAGGGCTTGATCGTACTGAAGCTTTCTTT. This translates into CASSLTTGLDRTEAFF.